The 14 T cell receptor beta chains given below trace back to one sample, sequenced in a study of PD-L1 blockade in urothelial cancer. Regarding time point: peripheral blood 6 weeks after treatment start. Repertoires were generated with immunoSEQ multiplex PCR, while TCRdb's copy carries only in-frame clones and drops some. Among around 46,000 clones listed, more than 75% were seen once. The specimen was PBMCs, collected around atezolizumab (anti-PD-L1) treatment. The source is a man aged 55 to 70 with urothelial cancer.

V usage is TRBV18 and J usage is TRBJ2-7, with 12 bases identical to TRBD1. Trimming took 2 bases from V and 5 from J; bases not matched to a gene: 4. Germline-derived CDR1 and CDR2 are KGHSH and LQKENI. The length of the CDR3 is 15 residues. CDR3 protein: CASSPDRDRGHEQYF. For the CDR3, the DNA is TGTGCCAGCTCACCAGACCGGGACAGGGGGCACGAGCAGTACTTC.

The chain joins TRBV19 to TRBJ2-1; 9 bases match TRBD1. Losses at the gene ends were 2 bases for V and 0 bases for J; bases not matched to a gene: 8. Germline CDR1 reads LNHDA; CDR2 reads SQIVND (reference sequence). The CDR3 consists of 18 residues. CDR3 in amino acids: CASSIPRDRASSYNEQFF. CDR3 bases: TGTGCCAGTAGTATACCCCGGGACAGGGCCAGCTCCTACAATGAGCAGTTCTTC.

The rearrangement joins TRBV5-1 to TRBJ2-3, with a tentative D call TRBD2 (6 bases). V was pared by 0 bases and J by 3 bases, with 8 bases between. Germline V gene lookup returns CDR1 SGHRS and CDR2 YFSETQ. The CDR3 has 14 residues. DNA for the CDR3: TGCGCCAGCAGCTTGGGCGGGGTTACAGATACGCAGTATTTT. Translated, it gives CASSLGGVTDTQYF.

V gene TRBV18 combines with J gene TRBJ1-2; a possible D gene is TRBD1 (5 bases). CDR1 is KGHSH and CDR2 is LQKENI in the germline V gene. The CDR3 extends over 13 amino acids. V shed 2 bases and J shed 7 bases, with 11 bases lying between them. CDR3 region: CASSPGATSGYTF. CDR3 DNA sequence: TGTGCCAGCTCACCAGGGGCGACGAGTGGCTACACCTTC.

The V call is TRBV6-1, the J call TRBJ1-2, with 8 bases aligning to TRBD1. The ends lost 7 bases at V and 8 bases at J; junction bases unmatched: 9. This CDR3 is built from 13 residues. The germline V gene encodes CDR1 MNHNS and CDR2 SASEGT. This chain's CDR3 is CASMLGQGLGYTF. The CDR3 DNA reads as TGTGCCAGCATGCTCGGACAGGGTCTGGGCTACACCTTC.

With respect to this clone: An end of the junction differs from the germline gene, which may be a read error. This chain links TRBV7-7 with TRBJ1-1, with 11 bases that match TRBD1. CDR3 length equals 18 residues. Looked up from germline, CDR1 is SSHAT and CDR2 is FNYEAQ (reference sequence). The CDR3 nucleotides are TGTGCTAGCAGTTCTGACCCGGGACAGGGGGAGGGTAACACTGAAGCTTTCTTT. Its protein product is CASSSDPGQGEGNTEAFF.

The CDR3 loop reads CASSRSVGRTDTQYF. The DNA for the CDR3 is TGTGCCAGCAGCCGATCGGTTGGGAGAACAGATACGCAGTATTTT. J is TRBJ2-3 and V is TRBV7-2; D might be TRBD2 (5 bases). The CDR3 is 15 residues long. V was cut by 5 bases and J by 3 bases, with 15 bases left in between. CDR1 is SGHTA, CDR2 FQGNSA, per germline.

The rearrangement links TRBV5-1 to TRBJ2-1; 9 nucleotides align to TRBD2. The CDR3 spans 14 residues. From germline, CDR1 is SGHRS and CDR2 YFSETQ. Trimming at V came to 6 bases and at J to 9 bases, leaving 10 bases not matched to a gene. CDR3 loop: CASTSAGGIVEQFF. The CDR3 DNA follows: TGCGCCAGCACCTCAGCGGGAGGTATAGTTGAGCAGTTCTTC.

In DNA, the CDR3 is TGTGCCAGCAGTCTATTGGGGCCTGGGGACTACGAGCAGTACTTC. This translates into CASSLLGPGDYEQYF. The chain carries TRBV28 and TRBJ2-7; D might be TRBD1 (5 bases). V lost 5 bases to trimming and J lost 3 bases, with 17 bases between them. CDR3 length equals 15 residues. Germline CDR1 MDHEN, CDR2 SYDVKM.

The gene calls are TRBV5-4 and TRBJ1-2; D remains ambiguous. The germline V gene has CDR1 SGHNT and CDR2 YYREEE (reference sequence). V was shortened by 0 bases and J by 4 bases, with 7 bases between the two germline ends. CDR3 size: 13 residues. The CDR3 reads CASSLALSYGYTF. Written as DNA, the CDR3 is TGTGCCAGCAGCTTGGCCCTGTCCTATGGCTACACCTTC.

The chain links TRBV10-2 to TRBJ2-1, with a tentative D call TRBD2 (7 bases). V gave up 7 bases and J gave up 8 bases, with 18 bases separating them. Germline V gene lookup returns CDR1 WSHSY and CDR2 SAAADI. CDR3 length equals 14 residues. The CDR3 here is CASTLGGTRHEQFF. For the CDR3, the DNA is TGCGCCAGCACCTTGGGGGGGACACGGCATGAGCAGTTCTTC.

The chain is built from TRBV28 and TRBJ2-5, with 8 bases aligning to TRBD2. The CDR3 contains 16 residues. Germline CDR1 and CDR2: MDHEN and SYDVKM. V lost 1 base to trimming and J lost 4 bases; unmatched junction nucleotides: 8. CDR3 loop: CASSLSRGGGRETQYF. DNA of the CDR3: TGTGCCAGCAGTTTATCTCGGGGGGGCGGTCGAGAGACCCAGTACTTC.

V usage is TRBV7-9 and J usage is TRBJ1-2, with a weak D call TRBD1 (5 bases). Trimming left V 1 base short and J 7 bases short, with 13 bases between. The germline V gene encodes CDR1 SEHNR and CDR2 FQNEAQ (reference sequence). The CDR3 runs to 14 residues. DNA of the CDR3: TGTGCCAGCAGCTTAGAGGTTGGGCAGGGTGGCTACACCTTC. Its protein product is CASSLEVGQGGYTF.

The rearrangement uses TRBV13 and TRBJ1-4, with D uncertain. The CDR3 runs to 15 residues. Deletions cut 5 bases from V and 5 bases from J, with 15 bases between. CDR1 PRHDT and CDR2 FYEKMQ come from the germline V gene (reference sequence). CDR3 DNA sequence: TGTGCCAGCAGCATACGACTCGCTAGAAATGAAAAACTGTTTTTT. This gives the protein CASSIRLARNEKLFF.